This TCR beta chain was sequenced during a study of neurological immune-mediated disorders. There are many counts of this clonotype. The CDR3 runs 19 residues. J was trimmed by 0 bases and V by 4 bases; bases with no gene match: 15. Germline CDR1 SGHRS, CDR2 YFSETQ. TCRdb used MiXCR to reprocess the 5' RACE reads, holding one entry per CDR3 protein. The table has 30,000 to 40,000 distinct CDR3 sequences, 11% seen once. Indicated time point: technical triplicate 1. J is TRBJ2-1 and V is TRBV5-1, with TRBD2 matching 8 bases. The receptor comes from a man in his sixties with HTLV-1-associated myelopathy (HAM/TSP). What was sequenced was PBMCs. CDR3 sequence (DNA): TGCGCCAGCAGCCAAGCTATCGGCCTAGCGGGTCTCTCCTACAATGAGCAGTTCTTC. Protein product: CASSQAIGLAGLSYNEQFF.